This T cell receptor beta chain was identified in a study of T cells after yellow fever vaccination (dated by TCRdb to the late 2010s). The study in broad terms: Libraries from fractions with low cell numbers were prepared with the SMART-Seq v4 Ultra Low Input RNA kit. Bulk TCR alpha and beta repertoires were sequenced longitudinally to track T-cell clones before and after primary and booster YFV17D yellow fever vaccination. Two healthy male donors, one aged 18 to 30 and one aged 30 to 40 years, were included in the cohort. Bulk PBMC replicates and cell subsets were isolated from blood drawn at multiple timepoints before and after both primary and secondary immunization.

Beyond this particular receptor, the publication reports: The secondary T-cell response was weaker than the primary response but faster, peaking on day 5 instead of day 15. A small fraction of clonotypes showed up in both the CD4 and CD8 compartments, probably as a result of convergent recombination. Because only two donors were included in the study, the extent to which the findings can be generalized is limited. Computational filtering was needed because FACS-sorted repertoires could contain abundant contaminating clonotypes from the bulk population. After the booster, most of the clones that had expanded following primary vaccination were detected again (approximately 95% of CD4 and 88% of CD8), which suggests that memory was broadly maintained.

This clonotype was seen repeatedly, ten times or more. Its target antigen remains unknown. No base quality information exists; no much larger clone differs at one position. The treatment or condition label corresponds to: live attenuated yellow fever vaccine strain. A standard Ficoll-Paque protocol was used to isolate PBMCs from peripheral blood. Dynabeads CD4 and CD8 positive selection kits were used to isolate CD4 and CD8 T-cell fractions. RNA was extracted with TriZol from bulk PBMCs, CD4 and CD8 fractions, and dextramer-positive and dextramer-negative fractions. Sequencing was carried out with an Illumina NovaSeq 6000. Synthesis of TCR cDNA relied on 5'RACE template switching, a step that introduced a universal primer site along with unique molecular identifiers. Priming of cDNA synthesis was performed from both the TCR alpha and TCR beta constant segments. Libraries were amplified in two PCR steps, with sample barcodes and sequencing adapters added in the second step. Sequencing of libraries was performed on Illumina HiSeq 2500 (2x100 bp) or NovaSeq (2x150 bp). In the source study's methods: Demultiplexing of reads and collapsing into UMI consensus sequences were performed with MIGEC, and V(D)J alignment was carried out with MiXCR. Using edgeR on replicate PBMC samples, clonotypes were called vaccine-responding if FDR was below 0.01 and the log2 fold change was above 5 up to day 15. Bulk clonotypes were assigned CD4 or CD8 identity according to which sequenced CD4 or CD8 repertoire held them at higher abundance. Starting from the raw public reads, TCRdb applied fastp trimming at Q25, assembled clones with MiXCR and retained in-frame beta chains. Each CDR3 protein gets just one entry, which takes the most common genes and DNA from the rows behind it. The V and J calls shown here were made by TCRdb, not taken from the authors' results. The sample yields about 260,000 distinct CDR3 sequences; roughly 5.6% were counted once. Around 3.5% of the sample is in the top ten clones.

Sequences were derived from CD4+ T cells sorted from PBMCs, sampled on the day of the yellow fever booster vaccination. The origin of this receptor is a young man who received the YFV17D yellow fever vaccine.

The CDR3 region reads CASSLDTLGTDTQYF. The nucleotides read TGTGCCAGCAGCCTCGACACCTTGGGCACAGATACGCAGTATTTT. The chain links TRBV6-1 with TRBJ2-3, with no reliable assignment of the D segment. Trimming takes 6 bases from V and 1 base from J, and the germline ends sit 14 bases apart. The CDR3 starts with the cysteine, ends with the phenylalanine, and has 15 residues. Here the CDR3 DNA is all that survives: 45 bases in frame from base 1. The CDR1 and CDR2 encoded by the germline V gene are MNHNS and SASEGT.